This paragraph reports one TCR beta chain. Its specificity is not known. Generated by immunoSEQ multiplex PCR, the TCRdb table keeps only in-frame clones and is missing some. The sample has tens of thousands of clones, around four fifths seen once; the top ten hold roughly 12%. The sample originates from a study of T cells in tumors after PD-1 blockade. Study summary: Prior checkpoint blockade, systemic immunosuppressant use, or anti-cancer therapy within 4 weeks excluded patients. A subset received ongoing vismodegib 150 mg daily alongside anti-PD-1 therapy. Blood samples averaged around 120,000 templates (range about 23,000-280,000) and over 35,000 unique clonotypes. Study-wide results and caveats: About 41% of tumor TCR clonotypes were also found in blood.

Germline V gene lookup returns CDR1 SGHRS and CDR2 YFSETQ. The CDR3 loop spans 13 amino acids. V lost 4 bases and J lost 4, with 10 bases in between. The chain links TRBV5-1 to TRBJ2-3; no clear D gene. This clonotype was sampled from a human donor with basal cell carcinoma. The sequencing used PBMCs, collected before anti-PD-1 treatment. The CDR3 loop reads CASSMNLADTQYF. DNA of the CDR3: TGCGCCAGCAGCATGAATTTGGCAGATACGCAGTATTTT. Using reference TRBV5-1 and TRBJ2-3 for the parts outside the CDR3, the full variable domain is KAGVTQTPRYLIKTRGQQVTLSCSPISGHRSVSWYQQTPGQGLQFLFEYFSETQRNKGNFPGRFSGRQFSNSRSEMNVSTLELGDSALYLCASSMNLADTQYFGPGTRLTVL.